These 9 T cell receptor beta chains originate from one sample sequenced in a study of blood T cells in healthy people across ages. Primers used in a second PCR of about 7 to 12 cycles were a sample-barcoded 5' primer and a J-beta primer mix. In TCRdb, the 5' RACE reads were re-called with MiXCR into one record per CDR3 protein. The sample carries about 2 million distinct CDR3 sequences, 40% to 55% recorded once. The specimen sequenced was blood. The receptors stem from a woman aged 40 to 50 in good health.

This clonotype was seen once. The CDR3 loop reads CASTPGDRGSDIQYF. CDR3 DNA: TGTGCCAGCACCCCGGGGGACAGGGGAAGTGACATTCAGTACTTC. This chain joins TRBV11-2 and TRBJ2-4; 10 nucleotides agree with TRBD1. This CDR3 region has 15 residues. Losses at the gene ends were 7 bases for V and 8 bases for J; bases not matched to a gene: 11. CDR1 and CDR2 (germline): SGHAT, FQNNGV.

The rearrangement uses TRBV24-1 and TRBJ1-2; 10 bases agree with TRBD1. Germline V CDR1 and CDR2: KGHDR, SFDVKD. V lost 4 bases, J lost 8 bases, and 6 bases stayed unmatched. The CDR3 sequence is 14 residues long. The CDR3 sequence is CATSESGTGVGYTF. CDR3 coding DNA: TGTGCCACCAGTGAGTCCGGGACAGGGGTCGGCTACACCTTC.

This clonotype was observed a single time. J is TRBJ2-1 and V is TRBV27; D is unresolved. The germline CDR1 and CDR2 sequences are MNHEY and SMNVEV (reference sequence). Deletions cut 8 bases from V and 5 bases from J, with 16 bases between. This CDR3 is 14 amino acids long. The CDR3 nucleotides read TGTGCCAGCGCCCCCTCCAGGCTGAACAATGAGCAGTTCTTC. Translation gives CASAPSRLNNEQFF.

This chain joins TRBV28 and TRBJ2-5; no firm D call. Trimming shortened V by 8 bases and J by 4 bases, and 8 bases separated the two germline ends. The CDR3 is 11 residues long. The germline V gene has CDR1 MDHEN and CDR2 SYDVKM. The CDR3 spells CASGDRETQYF. DNA of the CDR3: TGTGCCAGCGGGGATCGAGAGACCCAGTACTTC.

The J gene is TRBJ2-3, the V gene TRBV7-9; tentatively, D is TRBD1 or TRBD2 (5 bases each). This CDR3 is built from 18 residues. Germline V gene lookup returns CDR1 SEHNR and CDR2 FQNEAQ (reference sequence). The ends were cut back, 3 bases at V and 6 bases at J, with 25 bases in the middle. The CDR3 DNA follows: TGTGCCAGCAGCTTCCGCGACAGTGGGCCATTATGGGGGGATACGCAGTATTTT. It is translated as CASSFRDSGPLWGDTQYF.

The genes are TRBV6-6 and TRBJ2-7, with D possibly TRBD2 on 7 matching bases. The CDR3 covers 15 residues. CDR1 is MNHNY, CDR2 SVGAGI, per germline (reference sequence). V lost 5 bases, J lost 3 bases, and 17 bases lay in between. Here the CDR3 reads CASSDTGGAIYEQYF. DNA of the CDR3: TGTGCCAGCAGTGATACTGGGGGGGCTATCTACGAGCAGTACTTC.

The chain uses TRBV9 and TRBJ2-5, with D maybe TRBD1 (6 bases). Trimming removed 4 bases from V and 5 bases from J, with 18 bases in between. There are 15 residues in the CDR3. Germline CDR1 is SGDLS and CDR2 is YYNGEE. The CDR3 protein is CASSPGSRGWETQYF. In DNA, the CDR3 is TGTGCCAGCAGCCCAGGGAGCAGGGGCTGGGAGACCCAGTACTTC.

The chain joins TRBV20-1 to TRBJ1-1; D is uncertain. The V end lost 4 bases, the J end lost 1 base, and 10 bases lay between the germline ends. The CDR3 is made up of 13 amino acids. The V gene's germline CDR1 is DFQATT and CDR2 SNEGSKA (reference sequence). CDR3 protein: CSAKTVKNTEAFF. In nucleotides, the CDR3 is TGCAGTGCTAAAACGGTGAAGAACACTGAAGCTTTCTTT.

This clonotype occurred a few times. The V call is TRBV18, the J call TRBJ1-6; D may be TRBD1 (5 bases). Trimming pared 5 bases from V and 9 bases from J, leaving 8 bases between. The CDR3 is 12 residues long. Germline V lookup: CDR1 KGHSH, CDR2 LQKENI. CDR3 sequence: CASSRGGSPLHF. DNA for the CDR3: TGTGCCAGCTCAAGGGGTGGTTCACCCCTCCACTTT.